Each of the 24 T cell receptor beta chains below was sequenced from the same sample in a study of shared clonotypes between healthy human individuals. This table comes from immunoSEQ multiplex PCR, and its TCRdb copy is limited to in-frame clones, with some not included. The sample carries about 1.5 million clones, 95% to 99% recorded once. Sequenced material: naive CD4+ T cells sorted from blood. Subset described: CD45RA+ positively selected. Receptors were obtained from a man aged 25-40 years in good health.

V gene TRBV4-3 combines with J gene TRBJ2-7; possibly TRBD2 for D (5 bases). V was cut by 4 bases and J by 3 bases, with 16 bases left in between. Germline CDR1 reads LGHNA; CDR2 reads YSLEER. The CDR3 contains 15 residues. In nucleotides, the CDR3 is TGCGCCAGCAGCCCTCAAAAGGGAGACCTCTACGAGCAGTACTTC. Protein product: CASSPQKGDLYEQYF.

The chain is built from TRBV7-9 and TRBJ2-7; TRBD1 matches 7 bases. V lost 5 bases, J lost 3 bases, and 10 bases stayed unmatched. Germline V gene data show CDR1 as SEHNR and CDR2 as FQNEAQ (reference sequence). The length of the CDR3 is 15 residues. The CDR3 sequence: CASSQKNRGHYEQYF. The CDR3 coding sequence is TGTGCCAGCAGCCAAAAGAACAGGGGCCACTACGAGCAGTACTTC.

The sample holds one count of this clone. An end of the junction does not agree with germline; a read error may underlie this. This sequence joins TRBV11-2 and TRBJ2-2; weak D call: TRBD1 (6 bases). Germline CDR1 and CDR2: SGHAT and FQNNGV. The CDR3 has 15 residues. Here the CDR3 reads CASRLDRRNTGELFF. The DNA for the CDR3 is TGTGCCAGCAGATTAGACAGGAGGAACACCGGGGAGCTGTTTTTT.

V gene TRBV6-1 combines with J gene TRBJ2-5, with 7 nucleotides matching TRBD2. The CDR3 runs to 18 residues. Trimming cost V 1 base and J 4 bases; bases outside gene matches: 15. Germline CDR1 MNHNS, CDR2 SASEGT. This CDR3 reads CASSEVWRRGRGRETQYF. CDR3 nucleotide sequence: TGTGCCAGCAGTGAAGTCTGGAGGCGAGGGAGGGGCCGAGAGACCCAGTACTTC.

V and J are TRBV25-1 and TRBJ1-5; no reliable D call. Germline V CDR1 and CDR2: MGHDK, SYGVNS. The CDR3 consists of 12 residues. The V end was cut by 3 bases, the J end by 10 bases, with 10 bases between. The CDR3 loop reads CASSDLRGPQHF. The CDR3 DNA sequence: TGTGCCAGCAGTGACCTTCGCGGTCCCCAGCATTTT.

CDR3 region: CASSKELGGALNTIYF. CDR3 nucleotide sequence: TGTGCCAGCAGCAAAGAATTGGGCGGAGCGCTAAACACCATATATTTT. This chain links TRBV21-1 with TRBJ1-3. TRBV21-1 is described as a pseudogene. The CDR3 loop spans 16 amino acids.

Here the CDR3 DNA reads TGTGCCAGCAGCTTTAGCGAAAATACGCAGTATTTT. It encodes CASSFSENTQYF. V is TRBV7-2 and J is TRBJ2-3, with D perhaps matching TRBD2 (5 bases). CDR3 length equals 12 residues. Trimming cost V 3 bases and J 7 bases, with 8 bases left between them. The germline CDR1 and CDR2 sequences are SGHTA and FQGNSA.

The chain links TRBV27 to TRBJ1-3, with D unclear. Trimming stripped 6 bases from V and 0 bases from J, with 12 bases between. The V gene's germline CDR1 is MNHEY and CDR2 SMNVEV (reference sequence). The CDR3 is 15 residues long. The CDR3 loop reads CASRTTFNSGNTIYF. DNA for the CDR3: TGTGCCAGCAGAACGACTTTCAACTCTGGAAACACCATATATTTT.

The CDR3 spells CASSAGRPRNTGELFF. CDR3 in DNA: TGTGCCAGCAGCGCCGGGCGACCGAGGAACACCGGGGAGCTGTTTTTT. The V call is TRBV9, the J call TRBJ2-2; no definite D call. The CDR3 totals 16 residues. Germline-derived CDR1 and CDR2 are SGDLS and YYNGEE. The germline V and J ends were trimmed by 3 bases and 1 base, with 13 bases remaining between them. The full variable domain, its missing parts supplied by reference TRBV9 and TRBJ2-2, is DSGVTQTPKHLITATGQRVTLRCSPRSGDLSVYWYQQSLDQGLQFLIQYYNGEERAKGNILERFSAQQFPDLHSELNLSSLELGDSALYFCASSAGRPRNTGELFFGEGSRLTVL.

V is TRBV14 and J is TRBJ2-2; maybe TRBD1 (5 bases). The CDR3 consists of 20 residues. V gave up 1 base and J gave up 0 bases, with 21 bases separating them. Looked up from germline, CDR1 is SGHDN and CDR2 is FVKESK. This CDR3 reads CASSQAGRQPTASNTGELFF. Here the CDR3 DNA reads TGTGCCAGCAGCCAAGCCGGGCGCCAACCGACAGCCTCGAACACCGGGGAGCTGTTTTTT.

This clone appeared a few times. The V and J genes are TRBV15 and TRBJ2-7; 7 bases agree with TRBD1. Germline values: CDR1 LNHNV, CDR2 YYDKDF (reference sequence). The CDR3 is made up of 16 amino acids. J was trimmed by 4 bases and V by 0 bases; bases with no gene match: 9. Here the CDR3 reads CATSRESPGQIYEQYF. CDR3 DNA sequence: TGTGCCACCAGCAGAGAGTCCCCGGGACAGATTTACGAGCAGTACTTC.

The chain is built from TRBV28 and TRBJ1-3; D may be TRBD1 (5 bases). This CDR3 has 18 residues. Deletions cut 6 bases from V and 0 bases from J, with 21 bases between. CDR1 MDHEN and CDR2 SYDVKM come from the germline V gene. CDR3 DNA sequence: TGTGCCAGCAGCCCCGGGGCCGATGGGGGATCCTCTGGAAACACCATATATTTT. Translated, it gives CASSPGADGGSSGNTIYF.

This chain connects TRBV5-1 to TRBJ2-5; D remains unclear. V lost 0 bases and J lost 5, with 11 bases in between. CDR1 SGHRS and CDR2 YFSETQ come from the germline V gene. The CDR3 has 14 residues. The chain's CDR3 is CASSLAEADETQYF. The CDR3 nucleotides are TGCGCCAGCAGCTTGGCTGAGGCCGATGAGACCCAGTACTTC.

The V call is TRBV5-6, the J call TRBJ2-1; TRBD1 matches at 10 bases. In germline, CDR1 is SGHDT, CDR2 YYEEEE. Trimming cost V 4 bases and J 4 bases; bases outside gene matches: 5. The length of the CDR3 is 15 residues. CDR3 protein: CASSLGQGQYNEQFF. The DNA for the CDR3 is TGTGCCAGCAGCCTGGGACAGGGGCAGTACAATGAGCAGTTCTTC.

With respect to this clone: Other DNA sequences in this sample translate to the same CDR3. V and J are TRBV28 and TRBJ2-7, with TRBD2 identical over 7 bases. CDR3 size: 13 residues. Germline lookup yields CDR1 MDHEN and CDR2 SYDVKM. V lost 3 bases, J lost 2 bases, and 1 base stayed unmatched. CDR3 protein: CASSLGGTYEQYF. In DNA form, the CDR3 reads TGTGCCAGCAGTTTGGGGGGGACCTACGAGCAGTACTTC.

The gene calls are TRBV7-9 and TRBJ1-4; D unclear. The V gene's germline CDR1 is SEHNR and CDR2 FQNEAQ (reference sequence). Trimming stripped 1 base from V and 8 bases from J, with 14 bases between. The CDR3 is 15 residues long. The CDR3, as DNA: TGTGCCAGCAGCTTAGGAAGGGCGGTCTACGAAAAACTGTTTTTT. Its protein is CASSLGRAVYEKLFF.

In DNA form, the CDR3 reads TGTGCCAGCAGCGGACAGGACACTGAAAAACTGTTTTTT. This translates into CASSGQDTEKLFF. The gene calls are TRBV9 and TRBJ1-4, with D perhaps matching TRBD1 (6 bases). Germline lookup yields CDR1 SGDLS and CDR2 YYNGEE. The CDR3 covers 13 residues. Trimming shortened V by 3 bases and J by 7 bases, and 10 bases separated the two germline ends.

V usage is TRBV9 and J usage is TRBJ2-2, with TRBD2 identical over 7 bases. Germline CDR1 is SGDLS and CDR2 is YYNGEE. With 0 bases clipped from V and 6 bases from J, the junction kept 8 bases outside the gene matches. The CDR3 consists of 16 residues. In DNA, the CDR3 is TGTGCCAGCAGCGTAGGAGGAGCGGGGTCCCCCGGGGAGCTGTTTTTT. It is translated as CASSVGGAGSPGELFF. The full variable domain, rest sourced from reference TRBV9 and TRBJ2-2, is DSGVTQTPKHLITATGQRVTLRCSPRSGDLSVYWYQQSLDQGLQFLIQYYNGEERAKGNILERFSAQQFPDLHSELNLSSLELGDSALYFCASSVGGAGSPGELFFGEGSRLTVL.

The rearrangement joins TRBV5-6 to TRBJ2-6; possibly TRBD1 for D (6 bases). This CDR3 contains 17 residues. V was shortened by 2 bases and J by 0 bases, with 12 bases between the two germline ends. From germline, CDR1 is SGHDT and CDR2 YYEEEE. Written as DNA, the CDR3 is TGTGCCAGCAGCTTCGCCGGGACACTCTCTGGGGCCAACGTCCTGACTTTC. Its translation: CASSFAGTLSGANVLTF.

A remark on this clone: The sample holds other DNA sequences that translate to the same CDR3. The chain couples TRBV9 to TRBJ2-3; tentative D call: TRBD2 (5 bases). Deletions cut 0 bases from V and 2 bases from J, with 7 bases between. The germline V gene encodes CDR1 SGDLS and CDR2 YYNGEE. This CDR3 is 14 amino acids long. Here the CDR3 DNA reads TGTGCCAGCAGCGTAGGACTAACCACAGATACGCAGTATTTT. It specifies CASSVGLTTDTQYF.

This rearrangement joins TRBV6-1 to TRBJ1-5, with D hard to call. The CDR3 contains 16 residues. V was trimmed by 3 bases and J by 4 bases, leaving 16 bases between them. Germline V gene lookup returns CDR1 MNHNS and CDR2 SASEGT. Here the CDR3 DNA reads TGTGCCAGCAGTGAGACTTTTCGAAAGACTAATCAGCCCCAGCATTTT. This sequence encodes CASSETFRKTNQPQHF.

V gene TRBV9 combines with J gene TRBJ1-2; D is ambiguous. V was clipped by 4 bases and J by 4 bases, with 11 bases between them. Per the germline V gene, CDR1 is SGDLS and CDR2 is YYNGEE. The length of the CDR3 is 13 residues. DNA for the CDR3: TGTGCCAGCAGCCCCCGGATCTTCTATGGCTACACCTTC. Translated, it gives CASSPRIFYGYTF.

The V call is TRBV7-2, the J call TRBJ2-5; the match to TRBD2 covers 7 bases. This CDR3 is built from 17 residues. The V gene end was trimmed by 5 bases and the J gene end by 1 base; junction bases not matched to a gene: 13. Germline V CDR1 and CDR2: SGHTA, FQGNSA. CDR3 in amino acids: CASSPGFRGRAQETQYF. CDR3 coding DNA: TGTGCCAGCAGCCCAGGCTTTCGGGGGAGGGCCCAAGAGACCCAGTACTTC.

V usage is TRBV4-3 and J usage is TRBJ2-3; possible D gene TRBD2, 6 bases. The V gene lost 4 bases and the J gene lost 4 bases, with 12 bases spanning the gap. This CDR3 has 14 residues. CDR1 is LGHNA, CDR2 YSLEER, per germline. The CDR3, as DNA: TGCGCCAGCAGCCCCCGGGGGAGTGCAGATACGCAGTATTTT. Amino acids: CASSPRGSADTQYF.